Each of the 11 T cell receptor beta chains below was sequenced from the same sample in a study of blood T cell repertoires in COVID-19. Sequencing was performed with immunoSEQ multiplex PCR; in TCRdb, only in-frame clones are kept and a portion is missing. The repertoire holds over 55,000 clones, with around 87% as singletons. Input material: peripheral blood. These receptors were taken from a human donor with active COVID-19. The donor label of this sample is uncertain.

The chain is built from TRBV25-1 and TRBJ1-2; 9 bases map to TRBD1. From germline, CDR1 is MGHDK and CDR2 SYGVNS. J gave up 5 bases and V 4 bases, and 8 bases lay outside the gene matches. The CDR3 extends over 15 amino acids. CDR3: CASSALGQGEYGYTF. CDR3 DNA sequence: TGTGCCAGCAGTGCCCTGGGACAGGGAGAATATGGCTACACCTTC.

This clone was counted between two and nine times. The CDR3 protein is CASRSGGLGNTIYF. The DNA of the CDR3 is TGTGCCAGCAGGTCTGGGGGCCTTGGAAACACCATATATTTT. V gene TRBV25-1 combines with J gene TRBJ1-3; D is possibly TRBD1 (6 bases). The CDR3 totals 14 residues. V lost 6 bases and J lost 3, with 12 bases in between. Germline values: CDR1 MGHDK, CDR2 SYGVNS. The complete variable domain, with remaining parts taken from reference TRBV25-1 and TRBJ1-3, reads EADIYQTPRYLVIGTGKKITLECSQTMGHDKMYWYQQDPGMELHLIHYSYGVNSTEKGDLSSESTVSRIRTEHFPLTLESARPSHTSQYLCASRSGGLGNTIYFGEGSWLTVV.

The chain combines TRBV13 with TRBJ2-1, with 7 nucleotides matching TRBD1. V shed 2 bases, J shed 4 bases, and the junction held 5 bases outside the gene matches. The CDR3 covers 15 residues. The germline V gene encodes CDR1 PRHDT and CDR2 FYEKMQ (reference sequence). The CDR3 loop is CASSLFTGEYNEQFF. The CDR3 nucleotides are TGTGCCAGCAGCTTATTCACAGGGGAGTACAATGAGCAGTTCTTC.

CDR3 nucleotide sequence: TGTGCCTTTCAAGCAGGGGCAGGGAATTCACCCCTCCACTTT. Protein: CAFQAGAGNSPLHF. The chain recombines TRBV7-9 with TRBJ1-6, with a weak D call TRBD1 (6 bases). The CDR3 length is 14 residues. V was pared by 11 bases and J by 7 bases, with 18 bases between. Per germline, CDR1 SEHNR and CDR2 FQNEAQ (reference sequence).

In its sample, this clone was seen a few times. V and J are TRBV28 and TRBJ2-7; 7 bases match TRBD1. This CDR3 has 15 amino acids. V dropped 6 bases and J dropped 2; count of bases not matched to a gene: 10. Germline CDR1 is MDHEN and CDR2 is SYDVKM. CDR3 loop: CASRLGGLPTYEQYF. CDR3 in DNA: TGTGCCAGCAGACTAGGGGGCCTACCCACCTACGAGCAGTACTTC.

V and J are TRBV2 and TRBJ1-3, with D maybe TRBD1 (5 bases). CDR3 length: 19 residues. Germline V gene lookup returns CDR1 SNHLY and CDR2 FYNNEI. Trimming left V 7 bases short and J 0 bases short, with 25 bases between. The CDR3 is CASNGKRQSLTISGNTIYF. CDR3 nucleotides: TGTGCCAGCAATGGGAAGAGACAGTCCCTGACCATCTCTGGAAACACCATATATTTT. The full variable domain, completed using reference TRBV2 and TRBJ1-3, is EPEVTQTPSHQVTQMGQEVILRCVPISNHLYFYWYRQILGQKVEFLVSFYNNEISEKSEIFDDQFSVERPDGSNFTLKIRSTKLEDSAMYFCASNGKRQSLTISGNTIYFGEGSWLTVV.

This chain joins TRBV11-3 and TRBJ1-1; D gene uncertain. There are 14 residues in the CDR3. Germline V CDR1 and CDR2: SGHNT, YENEEA. Trimming shortened V by 5 bases and J by 5 bases, and 15 bases separated the two germline ends. CDR3 residues: CASSLYTGSTEAFF. The CDR3 coding sequence is TGTGCCAGCAGCCTGTATACCGGGAGTACTGAAGCTTTCTTT.

The chain combines TRBV19 with TRBJ1-1; 10 positions match TRBD1. The CDR3 is 15 residues long. Trimming took 6 bases from V and 5 from J; bases not matched to a gene: 9. Germline CDR1 LNHDA, CDR2 SQIVND (reference sequence). CDR3 in DNA: TGTGCCAGTAGCACGAAATGGGGACAGGGGACTGAAGCTTTCTTT. It translates to CASSTKWGQGTEAFF.

The gene calls are TRBV27 and TRBJ2-3; a possible D gene is TRBD1 (6 bases). This CDR3 has 16 residues. Germline V lookup: CDR1 MNHEY, CDR2 SMNVEV (reference sequence). The V gene lost 5 bases and the J gene lost 3 bases, with 18 bases spanning the gap. The CDR3 spells CASSPIGTLGTDTQYF. The CDR3 bases are TGTGCCAGCAGTCCAATCGGGACACTCGGTACAGATACGCAGTATTTT.

The chain uses TRBV4-1 and TRBJ2-2, with 9 bases fitting TRBD2. Germline V gene data show CDR1 as MGHRA and CDR2 as YSYEKL. J lost 5 bases, V lost 0 bases, and 7 bases had no gene match. The CDR3 totals 17 residues. The CDR3 here is CASSQDVAGGNTGELFF. The DNA for the CDR3 is TGCGCCAGCAGCCAAGATGTGGCGGGGGGGAATACCGGGGAGCTGTTTTTT.

V is TRBV4-1 and J is TRBJ1-5; D perhaps matches TRBD1 (5 bases). The CDR3 consists of 15 residues. Looked up from germline, CDR1 is MGHRA and CDR2 is YSYEKL. Trimming shortened V by 2 bases and J by 3 bases, and 11 bases separated the two germline ends. Here the CDR3 DNA reads TGCGCCAGCAGCCAACGAGCAGGGCTCAATCAGCCCCAGCATTTT. Protein sequence: CASSQRAGLNQPQHF.